Presented here are 6 T cell receptor beta chains from one specimen sequenced in a study of CXCR3-negative and CXCR3-positive naive CD8 T cells. Libraries were UMI-labeled 5' RACE TRB cDNA. TCRdb re-called the 5' RACE reads and shows each CDR3 protein once, DNA omitted. The sample table sets out roughly 40,000 distinct CDR3 sequences. The sample taken for sequencing was memory CD8+ T cells from blood. Receptors originate from a human donor in good health. Some clones in this sample may be carry-over from other donors' samples.

The genes are TRBV7-9 and TRBJ2-7; the D gene TCRdb calls, TRBD1, cannot be checked with no DNA. Germline V gene sequence: CDR1 SEHNR, CDR2 FQNEAQ (reference sequence). The CDR3 is made up of 16 amino acids. CDR3 amino acids: CASSQTGGDGTYEQYF.

The chain employs TRBV7-2 and TRBJ2-7; TCRdb outputs TRBD1, but without DNA this stays unchecked. This CDR3 contains 14 residues. CDR1 and CDR2 from the germline V gene are SGHTA and FQGNSA. The CDR3 region is CASRGRGASYEQYF.

The genes are TRBV7-9 and TRBJ2-7; lacking DNA, the TRBD1 call made by TCRdb goes unchecked. Germline V gene sequence: CDR1 SEHNR, CDR2 FQNEAQ (reference sequence). The CDR3 has 14 residues. The CDR3 reads CASSLDPGVREQYF.

The chain's CDR3 is CASSPRAAAYEQYF. This chain uses TRBV16 with TRBJ2-7. The germline gives CDR1 KGHSY, CDR2 FQNENV. This CDR3 spans 14 amino acids.

The chain has TRBV20-1 and TRBJ2-7; TCRdb's assignment of TRBD1 cannot be checked, as there is no DNA. Germline CDR1 reads DFQATT; CDR2 reads SNEGSKA (reference sequence). The CDR3 runs 14 residues. CDR3 sequence: CSASPGQGVYEQYF.

V usage is TRBV7-9 and J usage is TRBJ1-1; TCRdb calls TRBD1, which cannot be checked without DNA. CDR3 length: 12 residues. The germline V gene encodes CDR1 SEHNR and CDR2 FQNEAQ (reference sequence). CDR3 protein: CASDPGDTEAFF.